This TCR beta chain was captured by sequencing in a study of cytomegalovirus exposure and HLA in healthy donors. For the study at large: The use of the same platform for the 95 to 150 validation repertoires and the 600 to 700 first-cohort repertoires was reported by a later analysis. Study observations and caveats: Subsequent analysis revealed that first-cohort TCR clusters tended to co-occur in the 100 to 150 validation repertoires. The study recorded about 150 TCR beta chains that were cytomegalovirus-associated.

The donors belonged to the approximately 110-subject validation cohort, separate from the approximately 700-subject first cohort. The CDR3 spans 15 residues. With 5 bases clipped from V and 2 bases from J, the junction kept 3 bases outside the gene matches. Germline V lookup: CDR1 SGHTA, CDR2 FQGTGA. Some clones are missing from TCRdb's copy, which holds only in-frame ones; the method was immunoSEQ multiplex PCR. The sample contains some 66,000 clones, around 97% of which appear only once. A word on this clone: Its antigen is as yet unknown.

The gene calls are TRBV7-3 and TRBJ2-3, with TRBD2 matching 11 bases. The specimen was PBMCs. The sequence derives from a young woman in good health and CMV-seropositive. For the CDR3, the DNA is TGTGCCAGCAGCCCGACTAGCGGGGACACAGATACGCAGTATTTT. Translation gives CASSPTSGDTDTQYF. Full variable domain (missing parts from reference TRBV7-3 and TRBJ2-3): GAGVSQTPSNKVTEKGKYVELRCDPISGHTALYWYRQSLGQGPEFLIYFQGTGAADDSGLPNDRFFAVRPEGSVSTLKIQRTERGDSAVYLCASSPTSGDTDTQYFGPGTRLTVL.